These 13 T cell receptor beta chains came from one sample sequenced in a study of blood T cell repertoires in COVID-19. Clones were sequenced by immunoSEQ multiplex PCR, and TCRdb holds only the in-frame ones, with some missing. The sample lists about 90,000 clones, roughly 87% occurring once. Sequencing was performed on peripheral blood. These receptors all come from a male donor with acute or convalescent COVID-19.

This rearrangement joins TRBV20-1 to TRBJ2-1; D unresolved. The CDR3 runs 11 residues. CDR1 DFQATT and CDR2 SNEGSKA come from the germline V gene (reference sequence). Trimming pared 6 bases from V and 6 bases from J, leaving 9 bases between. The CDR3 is CSASSSNEQFF. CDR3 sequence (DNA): TGCAGTGCATCTAGTTCCAATGAGCAGTTCTTC.

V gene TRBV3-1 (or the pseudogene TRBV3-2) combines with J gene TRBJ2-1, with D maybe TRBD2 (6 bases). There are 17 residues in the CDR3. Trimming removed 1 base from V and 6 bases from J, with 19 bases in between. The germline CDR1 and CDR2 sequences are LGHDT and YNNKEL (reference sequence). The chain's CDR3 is CASSQAVGRMGGNEQFF. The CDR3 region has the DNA TGTGCCAGCAGCCAAGCCGTGGGCAGAATGGGAGGCAATGAGCAGTTCTTC.

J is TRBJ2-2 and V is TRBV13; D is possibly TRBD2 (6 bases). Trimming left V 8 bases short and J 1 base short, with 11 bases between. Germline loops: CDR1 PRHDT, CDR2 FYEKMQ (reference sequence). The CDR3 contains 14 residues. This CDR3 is CASGGNGNTGELFF. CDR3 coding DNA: TGTGCCAGCGGGGGGAACGGGAACACCGGGGAGCTGTTTTTT.

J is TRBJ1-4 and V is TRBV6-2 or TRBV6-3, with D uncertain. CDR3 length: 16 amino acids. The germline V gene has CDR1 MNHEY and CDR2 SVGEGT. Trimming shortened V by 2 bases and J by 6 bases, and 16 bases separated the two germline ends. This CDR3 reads CASSYSRFSNDEKLFF. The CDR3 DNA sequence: TGTGCCAGCAGTTACAGTCGGTTTTCAAACGATGAAAAACTGTTTTTT.

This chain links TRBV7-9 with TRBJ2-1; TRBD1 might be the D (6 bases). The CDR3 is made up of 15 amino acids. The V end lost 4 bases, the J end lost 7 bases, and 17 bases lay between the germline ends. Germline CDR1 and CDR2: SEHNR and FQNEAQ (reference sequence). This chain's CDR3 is CASSSGQYVGNEQFF. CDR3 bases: TGTGCCAGCAGCTCAGGACAGTATGTTGGTAATGAGCAGTTCTTC.

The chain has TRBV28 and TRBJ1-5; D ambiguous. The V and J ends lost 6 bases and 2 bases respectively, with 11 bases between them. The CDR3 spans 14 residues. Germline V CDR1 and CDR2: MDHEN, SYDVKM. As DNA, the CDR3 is TGTGCCAGCAGGCCTGGCGGGGGCAATCAGCCCCAGCATTTT. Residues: CASRPGGGNQPQHF.

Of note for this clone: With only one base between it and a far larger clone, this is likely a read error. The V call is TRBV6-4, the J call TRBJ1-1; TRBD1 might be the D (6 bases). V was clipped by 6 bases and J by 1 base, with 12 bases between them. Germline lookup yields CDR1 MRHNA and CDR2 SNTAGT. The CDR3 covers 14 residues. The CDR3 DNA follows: TGTGCCAGCAGCCCGGGACACCAGAACACTGAAGCTTTCTTT. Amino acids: CASSPGHQNTEAFF.

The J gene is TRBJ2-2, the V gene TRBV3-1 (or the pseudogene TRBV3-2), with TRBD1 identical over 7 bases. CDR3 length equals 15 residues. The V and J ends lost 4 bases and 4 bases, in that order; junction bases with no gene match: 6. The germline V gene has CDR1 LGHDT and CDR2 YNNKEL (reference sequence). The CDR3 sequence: CASSLKGAGTGELFF. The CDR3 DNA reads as TGTGCCAGCAGCCTCAAGGGGGCCGGCACCGGGGAGCTGTTTTTT.

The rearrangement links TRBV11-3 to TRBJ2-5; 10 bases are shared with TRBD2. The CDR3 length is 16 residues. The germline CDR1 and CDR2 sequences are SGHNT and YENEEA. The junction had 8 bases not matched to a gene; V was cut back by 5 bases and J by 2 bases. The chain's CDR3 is CASSARLAGVQETQYF. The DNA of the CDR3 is TGTGCCAGCAGCGCCAGACTAGCGGGTGTACAAGAGACCCAGTACTTC. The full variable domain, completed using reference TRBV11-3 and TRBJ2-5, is EAGVVQSPRYKIIEKKQPVAFWCNPISGHNTLYWYLQNLGQGPELLIRYENEEAVDDSQLPKDRFSAERLKGVDSTLKIQPAELGDSAVYLCASSARLAGVQETQYFGPGTRLLVL.

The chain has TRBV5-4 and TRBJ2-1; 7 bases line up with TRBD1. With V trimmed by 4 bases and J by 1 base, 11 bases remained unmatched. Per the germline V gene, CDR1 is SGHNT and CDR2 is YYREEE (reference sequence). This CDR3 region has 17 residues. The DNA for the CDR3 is TGTGCCAGCAGCGTTAACCTAGGGGGCAGATCCTACAATGAGCAGTTCTTC. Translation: CASSVNLGGRSYNEQFF.

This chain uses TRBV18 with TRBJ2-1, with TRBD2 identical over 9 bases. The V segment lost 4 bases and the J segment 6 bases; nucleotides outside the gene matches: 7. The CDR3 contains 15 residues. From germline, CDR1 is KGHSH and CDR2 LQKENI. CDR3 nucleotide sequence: TGTGCCAGCTCACAATCGGAGCGGGGGGTCAATGAGCAGTTCTTC. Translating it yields CASSQSERGVNEQFF.

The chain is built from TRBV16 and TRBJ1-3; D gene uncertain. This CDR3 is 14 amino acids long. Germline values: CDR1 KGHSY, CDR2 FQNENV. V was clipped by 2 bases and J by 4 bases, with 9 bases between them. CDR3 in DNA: TGTGCCAGCAGCCAAGAGGCGGCCGGAAACACCATATATTTT. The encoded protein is CASSQEAAGNTIYF.

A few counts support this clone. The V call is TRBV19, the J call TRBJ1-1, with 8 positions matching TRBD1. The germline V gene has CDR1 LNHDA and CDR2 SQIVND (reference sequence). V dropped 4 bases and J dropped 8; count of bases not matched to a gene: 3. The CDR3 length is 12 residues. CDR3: CASSRRTGEAFF. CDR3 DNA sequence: TGTGCCAGTAGTAGACGGACAGGGGAAGCTTTCTTT.